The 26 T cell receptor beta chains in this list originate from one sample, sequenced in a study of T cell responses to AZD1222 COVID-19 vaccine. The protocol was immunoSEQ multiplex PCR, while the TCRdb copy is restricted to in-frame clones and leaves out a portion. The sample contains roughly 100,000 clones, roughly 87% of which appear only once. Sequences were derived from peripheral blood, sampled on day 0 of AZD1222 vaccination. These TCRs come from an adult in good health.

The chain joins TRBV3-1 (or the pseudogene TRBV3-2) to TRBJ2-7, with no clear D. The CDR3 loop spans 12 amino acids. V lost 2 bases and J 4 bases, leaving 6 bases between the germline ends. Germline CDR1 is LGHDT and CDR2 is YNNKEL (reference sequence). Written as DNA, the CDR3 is TGTGCCAGCAGCCAAAGTAGGTACGAGCAGTACTTC. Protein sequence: CASSQSRYEQYF.

The DNA for the CDR3 is TGTGCCAGCTCACCACTCCGGGGATTATCGAACACCGGGGAGCTGTTTTTT. Protein sequence: CASSPLRGLSNTGELFF. J is TRBJ2-2 and V is TRBV18, with a possible D match to TRBD2 (5 bases). CDR1 and CDR2 (germline): KGHSH, LQKENI. CDR3 size: 17 residues. Deletions cut 1 base from V and 0 bases from J, with 12 bases between.

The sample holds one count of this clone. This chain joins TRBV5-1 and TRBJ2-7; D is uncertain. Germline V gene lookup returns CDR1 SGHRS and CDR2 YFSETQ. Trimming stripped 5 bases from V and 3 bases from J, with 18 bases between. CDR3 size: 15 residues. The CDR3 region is CASRLPSSPYYEQYF. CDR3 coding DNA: TGCGCCAGCAGACTTCCTAGTTCCCCTTACTACGAGCAGTACTTC.

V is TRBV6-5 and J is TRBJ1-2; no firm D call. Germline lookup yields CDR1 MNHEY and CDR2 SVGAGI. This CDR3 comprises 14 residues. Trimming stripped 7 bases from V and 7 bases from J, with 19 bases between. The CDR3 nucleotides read TGTGCCAGCACTACGGGCCCCCACATAGGTGGCTACACCTTC. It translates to CASTTGPHIGGYTF.

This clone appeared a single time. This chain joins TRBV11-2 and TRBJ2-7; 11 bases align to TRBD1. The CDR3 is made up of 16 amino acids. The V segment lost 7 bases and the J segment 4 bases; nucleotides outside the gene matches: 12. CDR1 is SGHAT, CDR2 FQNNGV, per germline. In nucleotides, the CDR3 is TGTGCCAGCACTGGGTCCGGACAGGGGGCGGTTTACGAGCAGTACTTC. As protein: CASTGSGQGAVYEQYF.

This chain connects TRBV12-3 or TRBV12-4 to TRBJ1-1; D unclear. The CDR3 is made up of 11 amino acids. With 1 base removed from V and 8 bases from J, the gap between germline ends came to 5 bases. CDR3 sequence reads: CASSLGAEAFF. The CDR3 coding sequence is TGTGCCAGCAGTTTAGGGGCCGAAGCTTTCTTT.

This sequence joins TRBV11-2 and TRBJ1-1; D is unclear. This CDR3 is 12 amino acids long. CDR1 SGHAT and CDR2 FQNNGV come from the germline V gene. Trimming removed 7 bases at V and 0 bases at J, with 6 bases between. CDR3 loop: CASTRMNTEAFF. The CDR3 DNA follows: TGTGCCAGCACCCGCATGAACACTGAAGCTTTCTTT.

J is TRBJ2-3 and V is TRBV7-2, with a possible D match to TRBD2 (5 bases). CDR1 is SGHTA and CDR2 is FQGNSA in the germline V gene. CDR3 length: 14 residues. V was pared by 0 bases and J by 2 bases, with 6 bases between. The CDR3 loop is CASSLAGVTDTQYF. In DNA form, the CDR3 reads TGTGCCAGCAGCTTAGCGGGAGTCACAGATACGCAGTATTTT.

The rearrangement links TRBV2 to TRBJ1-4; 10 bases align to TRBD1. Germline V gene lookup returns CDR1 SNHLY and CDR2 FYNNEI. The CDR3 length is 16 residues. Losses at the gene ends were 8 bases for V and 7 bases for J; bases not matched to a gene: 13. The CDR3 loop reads CASSRDRGMLGEKLFF. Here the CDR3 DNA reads TGTGCCAGCTCCCGGGACAGGGGCATGTTGGGTGAAAAACTGTTTTTT.

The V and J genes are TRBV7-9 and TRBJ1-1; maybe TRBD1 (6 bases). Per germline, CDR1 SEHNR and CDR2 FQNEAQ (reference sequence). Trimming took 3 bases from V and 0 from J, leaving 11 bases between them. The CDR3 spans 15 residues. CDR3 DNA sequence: TGTGCCAGCAGCTTTTCGACAGGTATGAACACTGAAGCTTTCTTT. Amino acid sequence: CASSFSTGMNTEAFF.

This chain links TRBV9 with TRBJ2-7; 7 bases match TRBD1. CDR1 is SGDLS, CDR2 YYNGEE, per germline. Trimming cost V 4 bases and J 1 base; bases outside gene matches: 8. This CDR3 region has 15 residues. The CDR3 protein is CASSTSTGQSYEQYF. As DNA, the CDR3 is TGTGCCAGCAGCACTTCGACAGGGCAGTCCTACGAGCAGTACTTC.

CDR3 residues: CASSYSAGQAGGGYTF. CDR3 nucleotides: TGTGCCAGCAGTTACTCGGCCGGACAGGCCGGAGGTGGCTACACCTTC. V is TRBV6-5 and J is TRBJ1-2; 7 bases are a match to TRBD1. Trimming removed 0 bases from V and 7 bases from J; junction bases left unmatched: 11. Germline CDR1 is MNHEY and CDR2 is SVGAGI. CDR3 size: 16 residues.

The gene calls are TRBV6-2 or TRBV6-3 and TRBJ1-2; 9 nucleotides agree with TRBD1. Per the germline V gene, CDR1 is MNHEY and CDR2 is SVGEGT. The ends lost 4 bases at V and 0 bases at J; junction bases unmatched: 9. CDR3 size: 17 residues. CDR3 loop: CASSSILGQGPNYGYTF. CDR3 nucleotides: TGTGCCAGCAGTTCCATATTGGGACAGGGCCCTAACTATGGCTACACCTTC.

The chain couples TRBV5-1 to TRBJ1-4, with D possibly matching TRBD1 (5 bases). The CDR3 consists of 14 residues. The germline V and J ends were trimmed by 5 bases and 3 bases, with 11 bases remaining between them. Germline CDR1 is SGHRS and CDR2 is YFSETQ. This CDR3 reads CASRRGAANEKLFF. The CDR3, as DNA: TGCGCCAGCAGGCGCGGGGCTGCTAATGAAAAACTGTTTTTT. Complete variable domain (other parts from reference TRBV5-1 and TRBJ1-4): KAGVTQTPRYLIKTRGQQVTLSCSPISGHRSVSWYQQTPGQGLQFLFEYFSETQRNKGNFPGRFSGRQFSNSRSEMNVSTLELGDSALYLCASRRGAANEKLFFGSGTQLSVL.

CDR3 sequence: CASSHKSSTDTQYF. DNA for the CDR3: TGTGCCAGCAGCCATAAATCTAGCACAGATACGCAGTATTTT. The chain combines TRBV5-6 with TRBJ2-3, with D uncertain. Trimming cost V 4 bases and J 0 bases, with 9 bases left between them. From germline, CDR1 is SGHDT and CDR2 YYEEEE. This CDR3 comprises 14 residues.

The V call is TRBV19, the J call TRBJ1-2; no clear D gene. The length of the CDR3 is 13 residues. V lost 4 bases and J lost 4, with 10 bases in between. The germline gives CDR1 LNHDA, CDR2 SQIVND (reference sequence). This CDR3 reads CASSTQYLYGYTF. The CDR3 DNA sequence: TGTGCCAGTAGTACACAGTATCTCTATGGCTACACCTTC.

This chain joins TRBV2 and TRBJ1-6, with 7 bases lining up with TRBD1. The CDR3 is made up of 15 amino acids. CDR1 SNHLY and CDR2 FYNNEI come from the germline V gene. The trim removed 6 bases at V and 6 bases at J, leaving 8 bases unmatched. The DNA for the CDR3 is TGTGCCAGCAGGTACCGGGACAGCCTTAATTCACCCCTCCACTTT. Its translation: CASRYRDSLNSPLHF.

The CDR3: CASSPDYRASGNTIYF. CDR3 bases: TGTGCCAGCTCACCAGATTACAGGGCCTCTGGAAACACCATATATTTT. The V gene is TRBV18, the J gene TRBJ1-3; D is perhaps TRBD1 (6 bases). Germline V gene lookup returns CDR1 KGHSH and CDR2 LQKENI. This CDR3 comprises 16 residues. Deletions cut 2 bases from V and 0 bases from J, with 11 bases between.

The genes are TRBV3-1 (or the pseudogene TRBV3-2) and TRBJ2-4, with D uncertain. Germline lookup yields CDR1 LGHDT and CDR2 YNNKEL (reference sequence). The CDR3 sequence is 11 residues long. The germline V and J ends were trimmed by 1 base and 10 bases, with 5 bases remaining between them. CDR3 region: CASSQGGIQYF. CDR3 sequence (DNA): TGTGCCAGCAGCCAAGGGGGAATTCAGTACTTC.

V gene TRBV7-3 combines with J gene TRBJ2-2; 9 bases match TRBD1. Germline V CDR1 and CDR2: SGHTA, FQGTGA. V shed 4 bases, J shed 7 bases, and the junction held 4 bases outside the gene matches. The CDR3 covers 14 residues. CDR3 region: CASSSQGADGELFF. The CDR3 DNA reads TGTGCCAGCAGCTCACAGGGGGCAGACGGGGAGCTGTTTTTT.

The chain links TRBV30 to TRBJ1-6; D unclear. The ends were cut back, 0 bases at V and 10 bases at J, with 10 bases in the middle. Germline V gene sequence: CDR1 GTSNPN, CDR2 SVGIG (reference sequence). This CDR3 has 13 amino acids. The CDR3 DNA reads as TGTGCCTGGAGTGTCAGCCGTCCCTCACCCCTCCACTTT. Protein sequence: CAWSVSRPSPLHF.

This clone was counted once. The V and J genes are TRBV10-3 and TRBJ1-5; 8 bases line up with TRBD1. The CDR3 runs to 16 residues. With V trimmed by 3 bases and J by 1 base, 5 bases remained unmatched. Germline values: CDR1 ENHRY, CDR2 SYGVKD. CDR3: CAISDRQGSSNQPQHF. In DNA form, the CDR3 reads TGTGCCATCAGTGACCGACAGGGGTCAAGCAATCAGCCCCAGCATTTT.

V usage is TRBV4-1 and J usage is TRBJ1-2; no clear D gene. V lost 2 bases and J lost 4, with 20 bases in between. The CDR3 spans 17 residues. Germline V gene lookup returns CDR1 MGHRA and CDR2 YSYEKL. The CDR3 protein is CASSQPNKAGEIYGYTF. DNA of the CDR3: TGCGCCAGCAGCCAACCCAACAAAGCTGGGGAAATCTATGGCTACACCTTC.

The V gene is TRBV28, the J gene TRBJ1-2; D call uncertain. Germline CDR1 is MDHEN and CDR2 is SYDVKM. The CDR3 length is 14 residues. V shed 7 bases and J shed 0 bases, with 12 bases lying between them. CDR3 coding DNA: TGTGCCAGCAAGACGCGGGAAGCTAACTATGGCTACACCTTC. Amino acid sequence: CASKTREANYGYTF.

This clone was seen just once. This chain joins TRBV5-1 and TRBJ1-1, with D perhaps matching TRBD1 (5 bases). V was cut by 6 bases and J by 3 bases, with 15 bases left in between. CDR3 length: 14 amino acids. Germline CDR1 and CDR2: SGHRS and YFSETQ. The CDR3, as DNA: TGCGCCAGCACCTTTAACCCAGGGTACACTGAAGCTTTCTTT. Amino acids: CASTFNPGYTEAFF. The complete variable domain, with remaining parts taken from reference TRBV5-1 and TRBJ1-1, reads KAGVTQTPRYLIKTRGQQVTLSCSPISGHRSVSWYQQTPGQGLQFLFEYFSETQRNKGNFPGRFSGRQFSNSRSEMNVSTLELGDSALYLCASTFNPGYTEAFFGQGTRLTVV.

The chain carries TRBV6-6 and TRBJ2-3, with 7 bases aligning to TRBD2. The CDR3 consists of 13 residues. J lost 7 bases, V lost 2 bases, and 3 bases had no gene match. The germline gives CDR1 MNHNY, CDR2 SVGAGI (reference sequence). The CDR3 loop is CASSYQAGNTQYF. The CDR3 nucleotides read TGTGCCAGCAGTTACCAAGCGGGGAATACGCAGTATTTT.